These T cell receptor beta chains were read from a single sample in a study of cytomegalovirus exposure and HLA in healthy donors. Here immunoSEQ multiplex PCR was the method, and the copy in TCRdb shows in-frame clones only, minus some. The repertoire holds about 80,000 clones, with around 73% as singletons. What was sequenced was PBMCs. The receptors here all came from a man between 45 and 60 years old in good health and CMV-seronegative. The CDR3 runs from the conserved cysteine through the conserved F or W. D genes are given only for firm matches. Clone size is not always given. Where it is, it says once, few, many or a class for expanded clones.

clone_size,d_call,v_call,j_call,cdr3_nt,cdr3_aa
NA,TRBD1,TRBV7-8,TRBJ2-1,TGTGCCAGCAGCTTTGAAAGGGGGCGTGATGAGCAGTTCTTC,CASSFERGRDEQFF
once,TRBD1,TRBV7-3,TRBJ1-1,TGTGCCAGCAGCGACCCCAGGGGGCCCAACACTGAAGCTTTCTTT,CASSDPRGPNTEAFF
NA,NA,TRBV5-5,TRBJ2-7,TGTGCCAGCAGCTTGGCCCCAGGGGAGACCCCCTACGAGCAGTACTTC,CASSLAPGETPYEQYF
few,NA,TRBV12-5,TRBJ2-1,TGTGCTAGTGGTTTGGTAGGCACGGGATCTTACAATGAGCAGTTCTTC,CASGLVGTGSYNEQFF
NA,TRBD1,TRBV6-1,TRBJ2-1,TGTGCCAGCAGCGGTGAGACAGGGGGCTACAATGAGCAGTTCTTC,CASSGETGGYNEQFF
NA,NA,TRBV10-3,TRBJ1-1,TGTGCCATCAGTAGTGCCAGAACTATGAACACTGAAGCTTTCTTT,CAISSARTMNTEAFF
few,TRBD1,TRBV7-9,TRBJ2-7,TGTGCCAGCAGCTCAACCTCGCAGGGGGCGTACGAGCAGTACTTC,CASSSTSQGAYEQYF
NA,NA,TRBV30,TRBJ2-1,TGTGCCTGGGGACACGTTGAGCAGTTCTTC,CAWGHVEQFF
NA,TRBD1,TRBV13,TRBJ1-1,TGTGCCAGCAGCCCCGGGACAGGATTTCCTGTCGCTGAAGCTTTCTTT,CASSPGTGFPVAEAFF
few,TRBD1,TRBV7-6,TRBJ2-2,TGTGCCAGCAGCAGCGGGACAGGGCCCGGGGAGCTGTTTTTT,CASSSGTGPGELFF
NA,NA,TRBV21-1,TRBJ2-7,TGTGCCAGCCCCAGGGGGCTCCCCTACGAGCAGTACTTC,CASPRGLPYEQYF
NA,TRBD1,TRBV10-3,TRBJ2-1,TGTGCCATCAGTCAAACAGGGGGCGAGGATGAGCAGTTCTTC,CAISQTGGEDEQFF
NA,NA,TRBV7-2,TRBJ2-7,TGTGCCAGCAGCTCGGGATCGGGACTCGAGCAGTACTTC,CASSSGSGLEQYF
NA,TRBD1,TRBV6-1,TRBJ2-7,TGTGCCAGCAAAGTGGGGACAGGGACCTACGAGCAGTACTTC,CASKVGTGTYEQYF
NA,NA,TRBV28,TRBJ2-7,TGTGCCAGCAGTTTAACAGCGGGGACACCGCAGTACTTC,CASSLTAGTPQYF
NA,TRBD2,TRBV10-3,TRBJ2-5,TGTGCCATCAGTGAGTCTAGCGGGGGGGGTCAAGAGACCCAGTACTTC,CAISESSGGGQETQYF
few,TRBD1,TRBV7-6,TRBJ1-6,TGTGCCAGCAGCTTATCGCCGGGACAGGCGACTAATTCACCCCTCCACTTT,CASSLSPGQATNSPLHF
NA,NA,TRBV9,TRBJ2-7,TGTGCCAGTGCATCTCGGGATCCCCCCTACGAGCAGTACTTC,CASASRDPPYEQYF
NA,TRBD2,TRBV19,TRBJ2-5,TGTGCCAGTAAAGGGTGGGGGGGGGAGACCCAGTACTTC,CASKGWGGETQYF
NA,NA,TRBV6-1,TRBJ2-2,TGTGCCAGCAGTGAAGTACAAAACACCGGGGAGCTGTTTTTT,CASSEVQNTGELFF
few,TRBD1,TRBV2,TRBJ2-7,TGTGCCAGCAGTAACCAACCGGGACAGTCCTACGAGCAGTACTTC,CASSNQPGQSYEQYF
NA,NA,TRBV30,TRBJ2-7,TGTGCCTGGAGTGGGGGGGGCGGCTACGAGCAGTACTTC,CAWSGGGGYEQYF
NA,NA,TRBV27,TRBJ2-7,TGTGCCAGTCAGGAGGTGTTGGGTGAGCAGTACTTC,CASQEVLGEQYF
NA,NA,TRBV6-1,TRBJ2-1,TGTGCCACCGCCCGTGGGGCAATCTACAATGAGCAGTTCTTC,CATARGAIYNEQFF
NA,NA,TRBV7-2,TRBJ1-5,TGTGCCAGCAGCTTAGCCCAGGGGTTGAGACAGCCCCAGCATTTT,CASSLAQGLRQPQHF
once,NA,TRBV30,TRBJ1-5,TGTGCCTGGAGTGCATCGGGTCAGCCCCAGCATTTT,CAWSASGQPQHF
NA,NA,TRBV6-1,TRBJ1-2,TGTGCCAGCAGGGAGAACAGGGAAGCTAACTATGGCTACACCTTC,CASRENREANYGYTF
NA,TRBD2,TRBV5-1,TRBJ2-3,TGCGCCAGCAGTTCGACTAGCGGGGCAATCACAGATACGCAGTATTTT,CASSSTSGAITDTQYF